This T cell receptor (beta chain) came from a study of blood T cell repertoires in COVID-19. The table came from immunoSEQ multiplex PCR; TCRdb's copy has only in-frame clones and leaves some out. This table holds approximately 300,000 clones, 92% found once. With V trimmed by 3 bases and J by 7 bases, 15 bases remained unmatched. CDR3 size: 17 residues. The germline gives CDR1 MDHEN, CDR2 SYDVKM. Recruitment covered some 25 US areas and drew participants whose ages spanned roughly 18 to 90 years. Two negative PCRs, clearance, or symptom resolution were required of recovered Cohort 3 donors. The genes are TRBV28 and TRBJ1-5, with 7 bases fitting TRBD1. The specimen was PBMCs or T cells enriched from blood (not recorded which). This TCR derives from a woman in her twenties or thirties who had recovered from COVID-19. The CDR3 DNA follows: TGTGCCAGCAGTTTGAGGACAGGCCGGGGAAGGAAGCAGCCCCAGCATTTT. Encoded protein: CASSLRTGRGRKQPQHF.